The rows below give T cell receptor beta chains drawn from one sample of a study of cytotoxic CD8 clonotypes in ibrutinib-treated CLL. Repertoires were generated with immunoSEQ multiplex PCR, while TCRdb's copy carries only in-frame clones and drops some. This table holds more than 85,000 clones, roughly 80% found once. The sample was PBMCs, taken after 24 months of ibrutinib treatment. The receptors were sampled from a human donor with chronic lymphocytic leukemia. CDR3s include the opening cysteine and the closing phenylalanine or tryptophan. The order of the fields is D gene, CDR3 length, J gene, clone size, V gene, CDR3 protein, CDR3 DNA. A D gene is named only where the DNA matches it firmly. Not every row has a clone size; where given, it reads once, few, many or a size class.

>-|13|TRBJ1-2|-|TRBV28
CASSYKQNYGYTF
TGTGCCAGCAGTTATAAACAGAACTATGGCTACACCTTC
>-|13|TRBJ2-7|-|TRBV5-1
CASSWQGQHEQYF
TGCGCCAGCAGCTGGCAGGGTCAACACGAGCAGTACTTC
>-|15|TRBJ2-6|-|TRBV5-1
CASRVTGAGANVLTF
TGCGCCAGCAGGGTCACAGGAGCTGGGGCCAACGTCCTGACTTTC
>TRBD2|14|TRBJ2-7|-|TRBV27
CASSPSAGVNEQYF
TGTGCCAGCAGCCCCTCCGCGGGGGTGAACGAGCAGTACTTC
>-|14|TRBJ2-5|few|TRBV7-2
CASSLARQQETQYF
TGTGCCAGCAGCTTAGCCAGGCAACAAGAGACCCAGTACTTC
>-|15|TRBJ1-2|-|TRBV27
CASSPWQGWAYGYTF
TGTGCCAGCAGCCCTTGGCAAGGGTGGGCCTATGGCTACACCTTC
>TRBD2|15|TRBJ2-3|-|TRBV11-2
CASSLGAGVADTQYF
TGTGCCAGCAGCTTGGGAGCGGGAGTGGCAGATACGCAGTATTTT
>-|11|TRBJ2-5|-|TRBV5-4
CASSLGGTQYF
TGTGCCAGCAGCCTAGGGGGGACCCAGTACTTC
>-|13|TRBJ2-2|-|TRBV9
CASSVIGRGELFF
TGTGCCAGCAGCGTGATCGGAAGGGGGGAGCTGTTTTTT
>TRBD1|14|TRBJ1-6|many|TRBV7-3
CASSTTGARSPLHF
TGTGCCAGCAGCACAACAGGGGCCAGATCACCCCTCCACTTT
>TRBD2|15|TRBJ2-7|-|TRBV28
CASTAAGGYSYEQYF
TGTGCCAGCACCGCCGCGGGGGGTTACTCCTACGAGCAGTACTTC
>TRBD1|14|TRBJ1-6|-|TRBV5-1
CASSSQGVVSPLHF
TGCGCCAGCAGCTCTCAGGGGGTAGTTTCACCCCTCCACTTT
>TRBD1|14|TRBJ2-7|-|TRBV4-2
CASSQGQGTYEQYF
TGTGCCAGCAGCCAAGGACAGGGTACTTACGAGCAGTACTTC
>-|14|TRBJ2-1|-|TRBV11-3
CASSDSGQDNEQFF
TGTGCCAGCAGCGATAGCGGACAAGACAATGAGCAGTTCTTC
>-|12|TRBJ2-1|-|TRBV6-1
CASSEAVREQFF
TGTGCCAGCAGTGAAGCCGTTAGGGAGCAGTTCTTC
>-|13|TRBJ1-5|-|TRBV7-3
CASSPAPGLPQHF
TGTGCCAGCAGCCCCGCCCCGGGTTTGCCCCAGCATTTT
>TRBD2|13|TRBJ2-7|-|TRBV9
CASSPGGRDEQYF
TGTGCCAGCAGCCCCGGGGGGAGGGACGAGCAGTACTTC
>-|16|TRBJ1-4|-|TRBV4-1
CASSQQAGAYNEKLFF
TGCGCCAGCAGCCAACAGGCGGGGGCGTATAATGAAAAACTGTTTTTT
>TRBD1|16|TRBJ2-5|-|TRBV28
CASSFPGQGARKTQYF
TGTGCCAGCAGTTTTCCGGGCCAGGGGGCGAGAAAGACCCAGTACTTC
>-|12|TRBJ2-3|-|TRBV5-4
CASSLVSDTQYF
TGTGCCAGCAGCTTGGTCTCAGATACGCAGTATTTT
>TRBD2|14|TRBJ2-1|-|TRBV14
CASSQDWRGSEQFF
TGTGCCAGCAGCCAAGATTGGCGGGGGAGTGAGCAGTTCTTC
>-|14|TRBJ1-6|-|TRBV28
CASSLYGRNSPLHF
TGTGCCAGCAGTTTATATGGGCGCAATTCACCCCTCCACTTT
>-|16|TRBJ2-7|-|TRBV30
CAWSAPGRGSLYEQYF
TGTGCCTGGAGTGCCCCGGGAAGGGGGTCCCTCTACGAGCAGTACTTC
>TRBD2|16|TRBJ2-1|-|TRBV27
CASRRGLAGGIGEQFF
TGTGCCAGCAGAAGGGGACTAGCGGGAGGCATAGGCGAGCAGTTCTTC
>TRBD2|16|TRBJ2-3|-|TRBV5-1
CASSLDPAGRTDTQYF
TGCGCCAGCAGCTTGGATCCAGCGGGACGCACAGATACGCAGTATTTT
>-|14|TRBJ2-7|-|TRBV6-5
CASRSWTDYYEQYF
TGTGCCAGCAGGTCTTGGACAGATTACTACGAGCAGTACTTC
>TRBD2|16|TRBJ2-3|few|TRBV9
CASTMGLAQSTDTQYF
TGTGCCAGCACTATGGGACTAGCGCAAAGCACAGATACGCAGTATTTT
>-|15|TRBJ1-5|-|TRBV9
CASSVGTRADQPQHF
TGTGCCAGCAGCGTAGGGACAAGGGCAGATCAGCCCCAGCATTTT